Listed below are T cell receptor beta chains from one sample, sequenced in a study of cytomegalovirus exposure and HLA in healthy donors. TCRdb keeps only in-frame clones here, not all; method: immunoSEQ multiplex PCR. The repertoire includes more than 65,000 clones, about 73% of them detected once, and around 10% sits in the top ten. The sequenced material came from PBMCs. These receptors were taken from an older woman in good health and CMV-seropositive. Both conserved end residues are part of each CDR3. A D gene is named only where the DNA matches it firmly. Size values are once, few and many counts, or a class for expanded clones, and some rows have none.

CDR3: CASSSTSGSYNEQFF
DNA: TGTGCCAGCAGCTCGACCAGCGGCTCCTACAATGAGCAGTTCTTC
V: TRBV5-4
size: once
J: TRBJ2-1
D: NA

CDR3: CASSYGGGVTGELFF
DNA: TGTGCCAGCAGTTACGGCGGGGGGGTCACCGGGGAGCTGTTTTTT
V: TRBV6-5
size: NA
J: TRBJ2-2
D: TRBD2

CDR3: CAISQKTSGVNSPLHF
DNA: TGTGCCATCAGCCAAAAAACCTCAGGGGTGAATTCACCCCTCCACTTT
V: TRBV10-3
size: few
J: TRBJ1-6
D: NA

CDR3: CASSIRRVTNTEAFF
DNA: TGTGCCAGTAGTATCAGGCGGGTGACGAACACTGAAGCTTTCTTT
V: TRBV19
size: NA
J: TRBJ1-1
D: NA

CDR3: CASGLSSGLEQYF
DNA: TGTGCTAGTGGTTTGTCGTCCGGTCTCGAGCAGTACTTC
V: TRBV12-5
size: NA
J: TRBJ2-7
D: NA

CDR3: CAISEAITDTQYF
DNA: TGTGCCATCAGTGAAGCCATCACAGATACGCAGTATTTT
V: TRBV10-3
size: NA
J: TRBJ2-3
D: NA

CDR3: CASSSSGGVDEQYF
DNA: TGTGCCAGCAGCTCTAGCGGGGGTGTGGACGAGCAGTACTTC
V: TRBV7-3
size: NA
J: TRBJ2-7
D: TRBD2

CDR3: CASSQERFEQFF
DNA: TGCGCCAGCAGCCAAGAACGGTTTGAGCAGTTCTTC
V: TRBV4-1
size: NA
J: TRBJ2-1
D: NA

CDR3: CASSAPKRSGEQFF
DNA: TGTGCCAGTAGTGCCCCTAAGAGGAGCGGTGAGCAGTTCTTC
V: TRBV19
size: NA
J: TRBJ2-1
D: NA

CDR3: CASSPQGASSYEQYF
DNA: TGTGCCAGCAGCCCACAGGGGGCAAGCTCCTACGAGCAGTACTTC
V: TRBV11-3
size: NA
J: TRBJ2-7
D: TRBD1

CDR3: CASIEGRVPSGANVLTF
DNA: TGTGCCAGCATAGAGGGGAGGGTGCCCTCTGGGGCCAACGTCCTGACTTTC
V: TRBV2
size: few
J: TRBJ2-6
D: TRBD2

CDR3: CASSPGTSGTSYEQYF
DNA: TGTGCCAGCTCACCAGGGACTAGCGGGACATCCTACGAGCAGTACTTC
V: TRBV18
size: NA
J: TRBJ2-7
D: TRBD2

CDR3: CASSRRDRDYEQYF
DNA: TGTGCCAGCAGTCGCCGGGACAGAGACTACGAGCAGTACTTC
V: TRBV13
size: NA
J: TRBJ2-7
D: TRBD1

CDR3: CASSPREGASPLHF
DNA: TGTGCCAGCAGTCCTAGGGAGGGAGCTTCACCCCTCCACTTT
V: TRBV2
size: NA
J: TRBJ1-6
D: NA

CDR3: CASSVANPGSGNTIYF
DNA: TGTGCCAGCAGCGTAGCAAACCCCGGCTCTGGAAACACCATATATTTT
V: TRBV9
size: NA
J: TRBJ1-3
D: NA

CDR3: CASSLYRGVNTEAFF
DNA: TGTGCCAGCAGCTTATACAGGGGGGTGAACACTGAAGCTTTCTTT
V: TRBV5-5
size: once
J: TRBJ1-1
D: TRBD1

CDR3: CASGPKEGGYQPQHF
DNA: TGTGCTAGTGGTCCAAAGGAGGGAGGGTATCAGCCCCAGCATTTT
V: TRBV12-5
size: NA
J: TRBJ1-5
D: NA

CDR3: CASRGPPTTGELFF
DNA: TGTGCCAGCAGGGGGCCGCCGACCACCGGGGAGCTGTTTTTT
V: TRBV28
size: NA
J: TRBJ2-2
D: NA

CDR3: CASSQMLAGGQYF
DNA: TGTGCCAGCAGCCAGATGCTAGCGGGGGGGCAGTATTTT
V: TRBV7-9
size: few
J: TRBJ2-3
D: TRBD2

CDR3: CASSLSGGVGYNEQFF
DNA: TGTGCCAGCAGCTTGTCGGGCGGGGTGGGGTACAATGAGCAGTTCTTC
V: TRBV5-4
size: NA
J: TRBJ2-1
D: NA

CDR3: CASSELTALTGELFF
DNA: TGTGCCAGCAGTGAACTAACAGCTCTCACCGGGGAGCTGTTTTTT
V: TRBV6-1
size: NA
J: TRBJ2-2
D: NA

CDR3: CASSYGTLREQYF
DNA: TGTGCCAGCAGCTATGGGACACTCCGGGAGCAGTACTTC
V: TRBV7-2
size: NA
J: TRBJ2-7
D: NA

CDR3: CAISGYSRNTIYF
DNA: TGTGCCATCAGTGGGTACAGCAGAAACACCATATATTTT
V: TRBV10-3
size: NA
J: TRBJ1-3
D: NA

CDR3: CATSVSFAEQYF
DNA: TGTGCCACCAGCGTGAGTTTCGCCGAGCAGTACTTC
V: TRBV15
size: NA
J: TRBJ2-7
D: NA

CDR3: CAWSGYGGAGTDTQYF
DNA: TGTGCCTGGAGTGGGTACGGGGGGGCGGGCACAGATACGCAGTATTTT
V: TRBV30
size: NA
J: TRBJ2-3
D: TRBD2

CDR3: CSVEGGDRRYTEAFF
DNA: TGCAGCGTTGAAGGGGGGGACAGGCGTTACACTGAAGCTTTCTTT
V: TRBV29-1
size: NA
J: TRBJ1-1
D: TRBD1

CDR3: CASTPGGTGVYEQYF
DNA: TGTGCCAGCACCCCCGGTGGGACAGGTGTCTACGAGCAGTACTTC
V: TRBV5-4
size: few
J: TRBJ2-7
D: TRBD1

CDR3: CASSVGQGSETQYF
DNA: TGTGCCAGCAGCGTAGGGCAGGGGTCAGAGACCCAGTACTTC
V: TRBV9
size: NA
J: TRBJ2-5
D: NA

CDR3: CASSTQGTAKNIQYF
DNA: TGTGCCAGTAGTACTCAGGGGACAGCCAAAAACATTCAGTACTTC
V: TRBV19
size: NA
J: TRBJ2-4
D: NA

CDR3: CASSTSTGIEAFF
DNA: TGTGCCAGCAGCACCTCGACAGGGATTGAAGCTTTCTTT
V: TRBV7-9
size: NA
J: TRBJ1-1
D: TRBD1

CDR3: CASGPAQRGGHEQYF
DNA: TGTGCTAGTGGACCCGCGCAGCGGGGGGGACACGAGCAGTACTTC
V: TRBV12-5
size: NA
J: TRBJ2-7
D: TRBD2

CDR3: CASSYRGGPTDTQYF
DNA: TGTGCCAGCAGTTACCGCGGCGGGCCTACAGATACGCAGTATTTT
V: TRBV6-6
size: NA
J: TRBJ2-3
D: NA

CDR3: CASSPGQGGRRPQHF
DNA: TGTGCCAGCAGCCCGGGACAGGGCGGTAGGCGGCCCCAGCATTTT
V: TRBV28
size: NA
J: TRBJ1-5
D: TRBD1